This TCR beta chain was retrieved from a study of PD-1 blockade in classical Hodgkin lymphoma. Assay used: immunoSEQ multiplex PCR; TCRdb lists only in-frame clones, some missing. This sample has around 26,000 clones, with 94% found just once. Remarks on this clone: The target antigen is unknown.

Broader study findings: It was reported that newly diagnosed patients had less baseline TCR diversity than healthy donors. Repertoires differed for reasons still undefined, possibly disease activity or prior therapy.

J was trimmed by 1 base and V by 6 bases; bases with no gene match: 4. The CDR3 covers 14 residues. Germline lookup yields CDR1 MNHNS and CDR2 SASEGT. Time point specified: newly diagnosed, previously untreated cHL patient sample. The genes are TRBV6-1 and TRBJ1-1, with 8 bases identical to TRBD1. The TCR was taken from a human donor with classical Hodgkin lymphoma. The source material was peripheral blood mononuclear cells (PBMCs). The CDR3 sequence is CASRAGTGNTEAFF. CDR3 bases: TGTGCCAGCAGGGCCGGGACAGGGAACACTGAAGCTTTCTTT.